This T cell receptor (beta chain) was profiled in a study of T cells after yellow fever vaccination. Study at large: Low-cell-number fractions were prepared with SMART-Seq v4 Ultra Low Input.

TCRdb processed the 5' RACE reads anew with MiXCR; each CDR3 protein has one entry. The table shows some 400,000 distinct CDR3 sequences, with approximately 6% occurring only once. Per the germline V gene, CDR1 is ENHRY and CDR2 is SYGVKD. V was shortened by 5 bases and J by 0 bases, with 12 bases between the two germline ends. This CDR3 is 15 amino acids long. This clonotype was detected a few times. The sample consisted of PBMCs, taken 5 days after the yellow fever booster vaccination. The chain recombines TRBV10-3 with TRBJ2-3; D gene uncertain. This TCR was sampled from a man aged 25 to 40 who received the YFV17D yellow fever vaccine. The CDR3 loop reads CAISLGHSSTDTQYF. CDR3 coding DNA: TGTGCCATCAGTCTCGGTCATTCTAGCACAGATACGCAGTATTTT.